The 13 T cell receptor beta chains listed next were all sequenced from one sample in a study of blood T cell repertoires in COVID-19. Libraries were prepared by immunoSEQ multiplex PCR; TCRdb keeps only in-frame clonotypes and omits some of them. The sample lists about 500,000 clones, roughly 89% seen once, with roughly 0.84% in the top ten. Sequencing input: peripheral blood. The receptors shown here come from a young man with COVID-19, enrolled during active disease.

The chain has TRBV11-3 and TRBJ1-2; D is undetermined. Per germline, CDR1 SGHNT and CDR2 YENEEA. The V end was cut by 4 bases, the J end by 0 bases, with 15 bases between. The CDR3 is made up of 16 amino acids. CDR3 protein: CASSSYPTAANYGYTF. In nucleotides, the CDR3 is TGTGCCAGCAGCTCCTATCCCACAGCAGCTAACTATGGCTACACCTTC.

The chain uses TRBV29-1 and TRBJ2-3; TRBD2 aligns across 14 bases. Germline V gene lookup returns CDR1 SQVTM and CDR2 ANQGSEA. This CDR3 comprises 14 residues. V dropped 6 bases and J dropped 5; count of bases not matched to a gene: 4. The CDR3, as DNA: TGCAGCGTCGGGGGACTAGCGGGAGTAGATACGCAGTATTTT. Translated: CSVGGLAGVDTQYF.

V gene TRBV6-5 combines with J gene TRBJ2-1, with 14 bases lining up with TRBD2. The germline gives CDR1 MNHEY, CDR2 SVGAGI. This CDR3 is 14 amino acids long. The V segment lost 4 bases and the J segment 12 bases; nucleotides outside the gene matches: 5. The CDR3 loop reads CASSFGTSGSMQFF. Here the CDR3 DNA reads TGTGCCAGCAGTTTCGGGACTAGCGGGAGCATGCAGTTCTTC.

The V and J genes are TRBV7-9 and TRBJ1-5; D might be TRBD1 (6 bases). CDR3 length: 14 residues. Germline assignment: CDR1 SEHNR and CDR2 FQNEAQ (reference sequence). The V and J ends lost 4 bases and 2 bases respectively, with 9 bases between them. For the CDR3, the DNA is TGTGCCAGCAGCTCAGGGGCGGGCAATCAGCCCCAGCATTTT. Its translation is CASSSGAGNQPQHF.

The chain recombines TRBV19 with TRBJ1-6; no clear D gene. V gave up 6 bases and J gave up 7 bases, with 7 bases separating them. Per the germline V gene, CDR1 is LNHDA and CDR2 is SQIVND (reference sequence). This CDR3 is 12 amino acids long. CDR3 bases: TGTGCCAGTAGATCGGGGAATTCACCCCTCCACTTT. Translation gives CASRSGNSPLHF.

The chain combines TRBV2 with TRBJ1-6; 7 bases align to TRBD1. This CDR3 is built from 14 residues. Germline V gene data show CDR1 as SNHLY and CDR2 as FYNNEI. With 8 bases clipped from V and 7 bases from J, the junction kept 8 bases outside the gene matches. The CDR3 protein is CASGDSSENSPLHF. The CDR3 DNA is TGTGCCAGCGGGGACAGTTCCGAGAATTCACCCCTCCACTTT.

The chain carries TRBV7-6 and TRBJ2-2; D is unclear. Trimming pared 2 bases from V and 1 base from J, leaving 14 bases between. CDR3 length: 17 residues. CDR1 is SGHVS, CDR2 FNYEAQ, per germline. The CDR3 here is CASSLIGGLGNTGELFF. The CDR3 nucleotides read TGTGCCAGCAGCTTAATCGGTGGCCTAGGGAACACCGGGGAGCTGTTTTTT.

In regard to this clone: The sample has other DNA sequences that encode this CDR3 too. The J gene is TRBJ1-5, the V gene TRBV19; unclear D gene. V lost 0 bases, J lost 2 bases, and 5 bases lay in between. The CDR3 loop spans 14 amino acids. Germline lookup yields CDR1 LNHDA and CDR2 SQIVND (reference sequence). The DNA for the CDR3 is TGTGCCAGTAGTATAGACCGGGGCAATCAGCCCCAGCATTTT. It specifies CASSIDRGNQPQHF.

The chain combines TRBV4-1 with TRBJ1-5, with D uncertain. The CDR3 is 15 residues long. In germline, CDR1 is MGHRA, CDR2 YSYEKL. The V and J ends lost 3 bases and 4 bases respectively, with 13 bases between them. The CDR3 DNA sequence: TGCGCCAGCAGCCAGTTCCCCCTTTCTAATCAGCCCCAGCATTTT. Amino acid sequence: CASSQFPLSNQPQHF.

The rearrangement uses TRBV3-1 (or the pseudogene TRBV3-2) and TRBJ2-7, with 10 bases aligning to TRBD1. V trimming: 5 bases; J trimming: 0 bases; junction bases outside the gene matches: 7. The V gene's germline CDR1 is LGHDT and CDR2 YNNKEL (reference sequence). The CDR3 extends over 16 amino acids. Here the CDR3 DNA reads TGTGCCAGCAGCGCTCGACAGGGGGCGATCTCCTACGAGCAGTACTTC. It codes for CASSARQGAISYEQYF.

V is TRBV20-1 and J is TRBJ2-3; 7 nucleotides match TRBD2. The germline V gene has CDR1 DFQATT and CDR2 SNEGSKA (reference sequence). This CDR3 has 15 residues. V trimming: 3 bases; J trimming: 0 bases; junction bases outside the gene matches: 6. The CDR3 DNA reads TGCAGTGCTAGTACGGCGGGAGCTAGCACAGATACGCAGTATTTT. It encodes CSASTAGASTDTQYF.

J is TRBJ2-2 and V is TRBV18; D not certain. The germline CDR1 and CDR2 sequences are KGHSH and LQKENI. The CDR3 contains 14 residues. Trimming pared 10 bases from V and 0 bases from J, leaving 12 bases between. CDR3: CATLPVANTGELFF. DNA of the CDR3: TGTGCCACCCTCCCCGTCGCGAACACCGGGGAGCTGTTTTTT.

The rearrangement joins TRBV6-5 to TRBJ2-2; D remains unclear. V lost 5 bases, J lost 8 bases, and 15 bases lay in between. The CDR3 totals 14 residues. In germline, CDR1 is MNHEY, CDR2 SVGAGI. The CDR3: CASSRNSAQGELFF. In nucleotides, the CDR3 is TGTGCCAGCAGTCGAAACAGTGCTCAGGGGGAGCTGTTTTTT.